This T cell receptor (beta chain) was recovered during a study of blood T cell repertoires in COVID-19. Study-level background: Some COVID-19 samples were acute and others convalescent; all came from the United States, Italy and Spain.

This CDR3 comprises 13 residues. Trimming removed 2 bases from V and 6 bases from J, with 8 bases in between. Germline assignment: CDR1 KGHDR and CDR2 SFDVKD. Some clones are missing from TCRdb's copy, which holds only in-frame ones; the method was immunoSEQ multiplex PCR. The repertoire holds over 75,000 clones, more than 65% seen once, with around 17% in the top ten. The sample comprised peripheral blood. The J gene is TRBJ2-3, the V gene TRBV24-1; D ambiguous. The TCR originated in a human donor in a cohort sampled during active COVID-19. The CDR3 is CATSDSVWDTQYF. The CDR3 DNA follows: TGTGCCACCAGTGATTCGGTATGGGATACGCAGTATTTT.